The 19 T cell receptor beta chains reported below all come from one sample, sequenced in a study of blood T cell repertoires in COVID-19. Repertoires were generated with immunoSEQ multiplex PCR, while TCRdb's copy carries only in-frame clones and drops some. The sample lists about 75,000 clones; approximately 87% were seen once. The sequenced sample was peripheral blood. Source of these receptors: a human donor in a cohort sampled during active COVID-19.

The chain employs TRBV28 and TRBJ2-7; tentative D call: TRBD2 (5 bases). Germline loops: CDR1 MDHEN, CDR2 SYDVKM. Trimming stripped 8 bases from V and 2 bases from J, with 13 bases between. The CDR3 has 13 amino acids. CDR3 region: CASLQLDPYEQYF. DNA of the CDR3: TGTGCCAGCCTACAACTAGACCCCTACGAGCAGTACTTC.

The chain uses TRBV7-2 and TRBJ1-4, with 9 bases identical to TRBD1. V lost 5 bases and J lost 7; bases outside the gene matches: 11. Looked up from germline, CDR1 is SGHTA and CDR2 is FQGNSA. The CDR3 runs 16 residues. The CDR3 loop reads CASSPRGGTGSEKLFF. Written as DNA, the CDR3 is TGTGCCAGCAGCCCTAGGGGTGGGACAGGGTCTGAAAAACTGTTTTTT.

V gene TRBV28 combines with J gene TRBJ1-6, with 7 bases identical to TRBD1. CDR3 size: 14 residues. J was trimmed by 5 bases and V by 5 bases; bases with no gene match: 3. Germline V lookup: CDR1 MDHEN, CDR2 SYDVKM. Here the CDR3 reads CASSPDRNNSPLHF. CDR3 bases: TGTGCCAGCAGTCCGGACAGGAATAATTCACCCCTCCACTTT.

The gene calls are TRBV5-6 and TRBJ2-5; 7 bases are shared with TRBD1. This CDR3 contains 18 residues. Germline values: CDR1 SGHDT, CDR2 YYEEEE. V was pared by 4 bases and J by 2 bases, with 17 bases of the junction left unmatched. The CDR3, as DNA: TGTGCCAGCAGCCTATTCGTGGACGAACAGGGGAAACAAGAGACCCAGTACTTC. This translates into CASSLFVDEQGKQETQYF.

This sequence joins TRBV27 and TRBJ2-7; 8 nucleotides align to TRBD1. Germline V gene sequence: CDR1 MNHEY, CDR2 SMNVEV (reference sequence). The CDR3 extends over 13 amino acids. The junction had 9 bases not matched to a gene; V was cut back by 8 bases and J by 6 bases. This CDR3 is CASGHGQGGEQYF. As DNA, the CDR3 is TGTGCCAGCGGGCACGGACAGGGCGGCGAGCAGTACTTC.

The genes are TRBV12-3 or TRBV12-4 and TRBJ1-2; 7 nucleotides agree with TRBD1. The CDR3 has 13 residues. V shed 6 bases and J 3 bases; nucleotides not matched to a gene: 4. The CDR3 here is CASRTGTDYGYTF. The CDR3 nucleotides are TGTGCCAGCAGAACCGGGACAGACTATGGCTACACCTTC.

The chain recombines TRBV19 with TRBJ2-2; a weak D match, TRBD2 (7 bases). CDR1 and CDR2 from the germline V gene are LNHDA and SQIVND (reference sequence). CDR3 size: 14 residues. Deletions cut 5 bases from V and 3 bases from J, with 10 bases between. The CDR3 DNA is TGTGCCAGTAGTTTAGGGGGGGACACCGGGGAGCTGTTTTTT. This encodes CASSLGGDTGELFF.

The chain links TRBV4-3 to TRBJ2-7; 8 nucleotides agree with TRBD1. Germline values: CDR1 LGHNA, CDR2 YSLEER. After removal of 1 base from V and 0 bases from J, the junction contained 2 bases not matched to a gene. The length of the CDR3 is 15 residues. The CDR3 nucleotides read TGCGCCAGCAGCCAAGGACAGGGGAGCTCCTACGAGCAGTACTTC. Translating it yields CASSQGQGSSYEQYF.

This clone appeared a few times. The chain uses TRBV3-1 (or the pseudogene TRBV3-2) and TRBJ1-6, with a possible D match to TRBD1 (6 bases). V was shortened by 1 base and J by 7 bases, with 8 bases between the two germline ends. Germline V gene lookup returns CDR1 LGHDT and CDR2 YNNKEL (reference sequence). The CDR3 extends over 14 amino acids. The DNA for the CDR3 is TGTGCCAGCAGCCAAGGAGGACAGAATTCACCCCTCCACTTT. Protein product: CASSQGGQNSPLHF.

The rearrangement uses TRBV10-1 and TRBJ2-2; D possibly corresponds to TRBD2 (6 bases). The V end was cut by 2 bases, the J end by 5 bases, with 12 bases between. This CDR3 region has 15 residues. Germline V gene sequence: CDR1 WNHNN, CDR2 SYGVQD (reference sequence). CDR3 residues: CASSERGGWTGELFF. Here the CDR3 DNA reads TGCGCCAGCAGTGAGCGGGGAGGTTGGACCGGGGAGCTGTTTTTT.

This clone was found a few times. The chain employs TRBV19 and TRBJ1-4; unclear D gene. The CDR3 sequence is 14 residues long. V gave up 5 bases and J gave up 7 bases, with 14 bases separating them. CDR1 LNHDA and CDR2 SQIVND come from the germline V gene (reference sequence). CDR3 sequence: CASSLFEGAEKLFF. As DNA, the CDR3 is TGTGCCAGTAGTCTTTTCGAGGGCGCTGAAAAACTGTTTTTT. Full variable domain (missing parts from reference TRBV19 and TRBJ1-4): DGGITQSPKYLFRKEGQNVTLSCEQNLNHDAMYWYRQDPGQGLRLIYYSQIVNDFQKGDIAEGYSVSREKKESFPLTVTSAQKNPTAFYLCASSLFEGAEKLFFGSGTQLSVL.

This clone has only a few counts. The rearrangement links TRBV3-1 (or the pseudogene TRBV3-2) to TRBJ2-7; tentative D call: TRBD1 (6 bases). This CDR3 comprises 15 residues. Trimming pared 2 bases from V and 1 base from J, leaving 12 bases between. CDR1 LGHDT and CDR2 YNNKEL come from the germline V gene (reference sequence). CDR3 protein: CASSQSGRGSYEQYF. CDR3 in DNA: TGTGCCAGCAGCCAATCAGGCAGGGGATCCTACGAGCAGTACTTC.

The chain joins TRBV6-6 to TRBJ2-3; 13 nucleotides agree with TRBD2. With V trimmed by 5 bases and J by 5 bases, 7 bases remained unmatched. This CDR3 is 16 amino acids long. CDR1 and CDR2 from the germline V gene are MNHNY and SVGAGI (reference sequence). The CDR3 region is CASSPTRLAGGDTQYF. The CDR3 DNA follows: TGTGCCAGCAGTCCGACCAGACTAGCGGGAGGAGATACGCAGTATTTT.

The chain joins TRBV19 to TRBJ2-1; 7 bases fit TRBD1. The V gene's germline CDR1 is LNHDA and CDR2 SQIVND (reference sequence). Trimming cost V 0 bases and J 6 bases; bases outside gene matches: 5. The CDR3 has 15 residues. The CDR3 DNA reads TGTGCCAGTAGTATAGAGGGACAGAGTCCCAATGAGCAGTTCTTC. It codes for CASSIEGQSPNEQFF.

The genes are TRBV29-1 and TRBJ2-1; D is ambiguous. The CDR3 runs 12 residues. Deletions cut 2 bases from V and 6 bases from J, with 8 bases between. CDR1 SQVTM and CDR2 ANQGSEA come from the germline V gene. The CDR3 DNA reads as TGCAGCGTTGAATCCCCGAGCAATGAGCAGTTCTTC. Its translation: CSVESPSNEQFF.

This chain links TRBV19 with TRBJ2-1, with TRBD1 matching over 10 bases. Germline lookup yields CDR1 LNHDA and CDR2 SQIVND (reference sequence). CDR3 length: 15 amino acids. V was clipped by 5 bases and J by 8 bases; unmatched bases: 9. The CDR3 nucleotides are TGTGCCAGTAGTCCAGAAACCGGGACAGGGGATGAGCAGTTCTTC. It encodes CASSPETGTGDEQFF. The entire variable domain, with the rest obtained from reference TRBV19 and TRBJ2-1, is as follows: DGGITQSPKYLFRKEGQNVTLSCEQNLNHDAMYWYRQDPGQGLRLIYYSQIVNDFQKGDIAEGYSVSREKKESFPLTVTSAQKNPTAFYLCASSPETGTGDEQFFGPGTRLTVL.

The V and J genes are TRBV20-1 and TRBJ2-7; the D is unclear. The V and J ends lost 3 bases and 4 bases respectively, with 16 bases between them. This CDR3 region has 14 residues. Germline CDR1 DFQATT, CDR2 SNEGSKA (reference sequence). CDR3 nucleotides: TGCAGTGCTAGTCGTCTCACTCTACGTTACGAGCAGTACTTC. This translates into CSASRLTLRYEQYF.

The chain carries TRBV6-6 and TRBJ1-6; D is unclear. Trimming cost V 7 bases and J 7 bases, with 17 bases left between them. The CDR3 is 15 amino acids. Germline assignment: CDR1 MNHNY and CDR2 SVGAGI (reference sequence). CDR3 nucleotide sequence: TGTGCCAGCACCGGAGGGAGGATTGGGAATTCACCCCTCCACTTT. Its protein product is CASTGGRIGNSPLHF.

The V call is TRBV6-4, the J call TRBJ2-1, with 10 bases aligning to TRBD1. After removal of 5 bases from V and 12 bases from J, the junction contained 7 bases not matched to a gene. The CDR3 consists of 13 residues. The germline gives CDR1 MRHNA, CDR2 SNTAGT. CDR3 loop: CASSRDRGERQFF. DNA for the CDR3: TGTGCCAGCAGTCGGGACAGGGGCGAGAGGCAGTTCTTC.